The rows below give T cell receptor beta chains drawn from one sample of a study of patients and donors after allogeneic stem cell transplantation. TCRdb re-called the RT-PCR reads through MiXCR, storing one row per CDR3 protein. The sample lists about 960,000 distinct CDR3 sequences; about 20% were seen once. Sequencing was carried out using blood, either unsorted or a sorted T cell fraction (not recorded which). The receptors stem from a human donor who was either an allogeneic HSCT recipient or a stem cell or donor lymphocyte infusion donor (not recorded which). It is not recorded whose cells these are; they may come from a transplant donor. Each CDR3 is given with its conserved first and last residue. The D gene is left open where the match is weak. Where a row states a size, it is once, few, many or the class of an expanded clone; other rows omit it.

DNA: TGTGCCAGCAGCCAAGAGTTGAGCGGGAGGGCCGGAGGGGAGCAGTTCTTC; CDR3: CASSQELSGRAGGEQFF; V: TRBV3-1; J: TRBJ2-1; D: TRBD2; size: .
DNA: TGTGCCAGCCTCAAGAGACAGCCGGTACAAGAGACCCAGTACTTC; CDR3: CASLKRQPVQETQYF; V: TRBV6-1; J: TRBJ2-5; D: .; size: few
DNA: TGCAGCGTTGCGGCCCGAGGCTACACCTTC; CDR3: CSVAARGYTF; V: TRBV29-1; J: TRBJ1-2; D: .; size: few
DNA: TGCAGTGCTGAGGACCTCAACATAAACACTGAAGCTTTCTTT; CDR3: CSAEDLNINTEAFF; V: TRBV20-1; J: TRBJ1-1; D: .; size: .
DNA: TGTGCCAGCAGTCCGGGACGGAATAATGAAAAACTGTTTTTT; CDR3: CASSPGRNNEKLFF; V: TRBV12-3/TRBV12-4; J: TRBJ1-4; D: .; size: many
DNA: TGTGCCAGCAGCCAAGACGTACCAAGCTCCTACAATGAGCAGTTCTTC; CDR3: CASSQDVPSSYNEQFF; V: TRBV4-2; J: TRBJ2-1; D: .; size: .
DNA: TGTGCCAGCAGTTACTCGGCCGGAGCCCATGAAGCTTTCTTT; CDR3: CASSYSAGAHEAFF; V: TRBV6-5; J: TRBJ1-1; D: .; size: .
DNA: TGCAGCGTGTCGGGACTAGCCATTCGTAACAATGAGCAGTTCTTC; CDR3: CSVSGLAIRNNEQFF; V: TRBV29-1; J: TRBJ2-1; D: TRBD2; size: many
DNA: TGTGCCAGCAGCTTAAGCGGGTACCAAGAGACCCAGTACTTC; CDR3: CASSLSGYQETQYF; V: TRBV12-3/TRBV12-4; J: TRBJ2-5; D: .; size: many
DNA: TGTGCCAGCAGTCCTAGTGGGACAACCGGTTTGGAGCAGTACTTC; CDR3: CASSPSGTTGLEQYF; V: TRBV12-3/TRBV12-4; J: TRBJ2-7; D: .; size: .
DNA: TGTGCCAGCAGTTACAGGCGACCAAGAAACATGAACACTGAAGCTTTCTTT; CDR3: CASSYRRPRNMNTEAFF; V: TRBV6-5; J: TRBJ1-1; D: .; size: .
DNA: TGTGCCATCGGGAGACAGGGGGCTGGTGGCTACACCTTC; CDR3: CAIGRQGAGGYTF; V: TRBV10-3; J: TRBJ1-2; D: TRBD1; size: .
DNA: TGCAGTGCTAGCAGTCGCCGCGGAAAGTTGTCTGGCTACACCTTC; CDR3: CSASSRRGKLSGYTF; V: TRBV20-1; J: TRBJ1-2; D: .; size: few
DNA: TGTGCCTGGAGCCACCAGGGGACTGAAGCTTTCTTT; CDR3: CAWSHQGTEAFF; V: TRBV30; J: TRBJ1-1; D: .; size: few
DNA: TGCAGTATAGCGGGGGCCCAAGAGACCCAGTACTTC; CDR3: CSIAGAQETQYF; V: TRBV20-1; J: TRBJ2-5; D: TRBD2; size: .
DNA: TGTGCCAGCAGCTTTGCCCGCCCTGACACTGAAGCTTTCTTT; CDR3: CASSFARPDTEAFF; V: TRBV5-6; J: TRBJ1-1; D: .; size: few
DNA: TGCGCCAGCAGCTTGTCATGGCTTTCACCCCTCCACTTT; CDR3: CASSLSWLSPLHF; V: TRBV5-1; J: TRBJ1-6; D: .; size: .
DNA: TGTGCCAGCAGCTTCCGCAACGAGCAGTACTTC; CDR3: CASSFRNEQYF; V: TRBV7-2; J: TRBJ2-7; D: .; size: many
DNA: TGTGCCAGCAGCGTAGGGGTAGGGAGCTACGAGCAGTACTTC; CDR3: CASSVGVGSYEQYF; V: TRBV9; J: TRBJ2-7; D: .; size: .
DNA: TGTGCCATCAGCCCCGCTACCCAGGAGGGCTATGGCTACACCTTC; CDR3: CAISPATQEGYGYTF; V: TRBV10-3; J: TRBJ1-2; D: .; size: .
DNA: TGTGCCAGCGCGGACAGTTCGAGCGGCTACACCTTC; CDR3: CASADSSSGYTF; V: TRBV18; J: TRBJ1-2; D: .; size: few
DNA: TGTGCCAGCAGCCAACAAACCGGGACTATCTCCTCCTACGAGCAGTACTTC; CDR3: CASSQQTGTISSYEQYF; V: TRBV4-2; J: TRBJ2-7; D: TRBD2; size: few
DNA: TGTGCCAGCAGCCTCGTGGGGGGAGACTATGGCTACACCTTC; CDR3: CASSLVGGDYGYTF; V: TRBV6-1; J: TRBJ1-2; D: .; size: few
DNA: TGCGCCAGCAGCGCCGGGACAGGGGAGATCGGAGCTTTCTTT; CDR3: CASSAGTGEIGAFF; V: TRBV5-1; J: TRBJ1-1; D: TRBD1; size: .